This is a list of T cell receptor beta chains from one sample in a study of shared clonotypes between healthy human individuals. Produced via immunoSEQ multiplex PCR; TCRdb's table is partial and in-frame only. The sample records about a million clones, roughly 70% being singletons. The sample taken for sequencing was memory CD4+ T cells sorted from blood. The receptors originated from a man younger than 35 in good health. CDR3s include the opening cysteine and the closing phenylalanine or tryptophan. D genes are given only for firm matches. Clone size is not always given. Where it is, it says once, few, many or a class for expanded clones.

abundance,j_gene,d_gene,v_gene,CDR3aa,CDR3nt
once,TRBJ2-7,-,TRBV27,CASSSPGSSSYEQYF,TGTGCCAGCAGTTCGCCCGGCAGTTCCTCCTACGAGCAGTACTTC
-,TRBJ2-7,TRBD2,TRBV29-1,CSVARRLAGSSYEQYF,TGCAGCGTTGCCAGGCGGCTAGCGGGGTCCTCCTACGAGCAGTACTTC
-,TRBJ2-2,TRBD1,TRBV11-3,CASSTRTGGSTGELFF,TGTGCCAGCAGCACCCGGACAGGGGGCAGCACCGGGGAGCTGTTTTTT
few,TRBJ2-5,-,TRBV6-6,CAGKGRDETQYF,TGTGCCGGAAAAGGCAGGGACGAGACCCAGTACTTC
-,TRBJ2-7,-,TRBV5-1,CASSLRTGEQYF,TGCGCCAGCAGCCTACGAACAGGCGAGCAGTACTTC
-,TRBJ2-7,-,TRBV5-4,CASSLDLGGTYEQYF,TGTGCCAGCAGCTTGGATCTAGGCGGTACCTACGAGCAGTACTTC
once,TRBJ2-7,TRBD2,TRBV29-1,CSVRRGGAYEQYF,TGCAGCGTTCGTCGGGGGGGCGCCTACGAGCAGTACTTC
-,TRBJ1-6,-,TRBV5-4,CASSRDGPTLHF,TGTGCCAGCTCCCGTGACGGACCAACCCTCCACTTT
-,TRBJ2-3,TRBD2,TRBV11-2,CASSSSGSSADTQYF,TGTGCCAGCAGCTCTAGCGGGAGCAGCGCAGATACGCAGTATTTT
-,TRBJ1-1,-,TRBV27,CASSLSRQRLGVNTEAFF,TGTGCCAGCAGTTTATCCCGGCAGCGGCTCGGGGTGAACACTGAAGCTTTCTTT
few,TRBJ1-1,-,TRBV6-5,CASSAGNMNTEAFF,TGTGCCAGCAGTGCGGGAAACATGAACACTGAAGCTTTCTTT
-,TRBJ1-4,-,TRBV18,CASSLREAGNEKLFF,TGTGCCAGCTCCCTCAGGGAGGCGGGGAATGAAAAACTGTTTTTT
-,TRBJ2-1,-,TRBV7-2,CASSLVGRSSYNEQFF,TGTGCCAGCAGCTTAGTGGGAAGGAGCTCCTACAATGAGCAGTTCTTC
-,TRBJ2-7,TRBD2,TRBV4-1,CASSQGAGGNSYEQYF,TGCGCCAGCAGCCAAGGAGCGGGAGGTAACTCCTACGAGCAGTACTTC
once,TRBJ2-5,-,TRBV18,CASSPPSNRGETQYF,TGTGCCAGCTCACCCCCCAGCAACCGAGGAGAGACCCAGTACTTC
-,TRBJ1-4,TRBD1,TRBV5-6,CASSSPGTENEKLFF,TGTGCCAGCAGCTCACCCGGGACAGAGAATGAAAAACTGTTTTTT
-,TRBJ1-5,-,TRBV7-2,CASSFGAGDNQPQHF,TGTGCCAGCAGCTTCGGAGCAGGGGACAATCAGCCCCAGCATTTT
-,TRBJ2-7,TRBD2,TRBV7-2,CASSPIGLAGVVTYEQYF,TGTGCCAGCAGCCCCATCGGACTAGCGGGAGTCGTAACCTACGAGCAGTACTTC
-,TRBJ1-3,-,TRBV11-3,CASSPGGTGNTIYF,TGTGCCAGCAGCCCCGGTGGTACTGGAAACACCATATATTTT
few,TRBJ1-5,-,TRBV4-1,CASSQDPGTRPQPQHF,TGCGCCAGCAGCCAAGATCCCGGGACTCGTCCTCAGCCCCAGCATTTT
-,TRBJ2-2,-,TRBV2,CASSEQGSGTGELFF,TGTGCCAGCAGTGAACAGGGCAGCGGGACCGGGGAGCTGTTTTTT
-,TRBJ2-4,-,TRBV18,CASSTQGADIQYF,TGTGCCAGCTCGACACAGGGAGCGGACATTCAGTACTTC